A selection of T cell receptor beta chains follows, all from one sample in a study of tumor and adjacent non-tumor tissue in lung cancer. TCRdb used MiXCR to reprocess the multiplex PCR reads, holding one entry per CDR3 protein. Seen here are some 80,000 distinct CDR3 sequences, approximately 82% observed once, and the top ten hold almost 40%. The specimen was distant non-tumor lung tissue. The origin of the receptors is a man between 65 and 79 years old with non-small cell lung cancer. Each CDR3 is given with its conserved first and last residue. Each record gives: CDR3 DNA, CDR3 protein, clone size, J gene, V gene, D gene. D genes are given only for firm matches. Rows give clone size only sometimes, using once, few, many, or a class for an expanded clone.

DNA: TGCAGCAGCAGGGGAACTAGCGGGGAAGAGACCCAGTACTTC
CDR3: CSSRGTSGEETQYF
size: once
J: TRBJ2-5
V: TRBV10-2
D: TRBD2

DNA: TGTGCCAGGAGAACTAAGACAGGGAGATCCTATGAGCAGTACTTC
CDR3: CARRTKTGRSYEQYF
size: NA
J: TRBJ2-7
V: TRBV6-2/TRBV6-3
D: TRBD1

DNA: TGTGTCAGCAGCGGTTCCTCGACTGAAGCTTTCTTT
CDR3: CVSSGSSTEAFF
size: NA
J: TRBJ1-1
V: TRBV12-3/TRBV12-4
D: NA

DNA: TGCAGCATTGAATGCGGAAACATTCAGTACTTC
CDR3: CSIECGNIQYF
size: NA
J: TRBJ2-4
V: TRBV29-1
D: NA

DNA: TGTGCCAGCAGGTACAGGGACCTAGTGGCCATGGAGCTGTTTTTT
CDR3: CASRYRDLVAMELFF
size: NA
J: TRBJ2-2
V: TRBV11-2
D: NA

DNA: TGTGTCAGCAGTAGCCCCTGGGGGGACGCGGACAATGAGCAGTTCTTC
CDR3: CVSSSPWGDADNEQFF
size: NA
J: TRBJ2-1
V: TRBV6-5
D: NA

DNA: TGCAGCGTCCTCCAGATGGGAGACTATGGCTACACCTTC
CDR3: CSVLQMGDYGYTF
size: NA
J: TRBJ1-2
V: TRBV29-1
D: NA

DNA: TGTGCCAGCAGCAAACTAAAACTAGTGGAGCAGTACTTC
CDR3: CASSKLKLVEQYF
size: NA
J: TRBJ2-7
V: TRBV13
D: NA

DNA: TGTGCCATCAGTATAACAGGGGAAGGAGATCAGCCCCAGTATTTT
CDR3: CAISITGEGDQPQYF
size: NA
J: TRBJ2-3
V: TRBV10-3
D: TRBD1

DNA: TGTGCCAGCAGCTCAAACAGGGACTCCTACGAGCAATACTTC
CDR3: CASSSNRDSYEQYF
size: NA
J: TRBJ2-7
V: TRBV5-4
D: NA

DNA: TGTGCCAGCAGTTTAGGTCCAAGTAGGGGGGCCTTCCACTTT
CDR3: CASSLGPSRGAFHF
size: NA
J: TRBJ1-6
V: TRBV27
D: NA

DNA: TGCAGCGTCGGGACTAGCGGAGCCCGGGAGCAGTTCTTC
CDR3: CSVGTSGAREQFF
size: NA
J: TRBJ2-1
V: TRBV29-1
D: TRBD2

DNA: TGTGCCAGCAGTTTAGATGGCAGTGACGAGACCCAGTACTTC
CDR3: CASSLDGSDETQYF
size: NA
J: TRBJ2-5
V: TRBV11-2
D: NA

DNA: TGTGCCAGCAGCCTAGGGCGCGAGCAGTACTTC
CDR3: CASSLGREQYF
size: few
J: TRBJ2-7
V: TRBV7-9
D: NA

DNA: TGTGCCAGCAGCCAAGACACACAGAATGAAAAACTGTTTTTT
CDR3: CASSQDTQNEKLFF
size: NA
J: TRBJ1-4
V: TRBV4-2
D: NA